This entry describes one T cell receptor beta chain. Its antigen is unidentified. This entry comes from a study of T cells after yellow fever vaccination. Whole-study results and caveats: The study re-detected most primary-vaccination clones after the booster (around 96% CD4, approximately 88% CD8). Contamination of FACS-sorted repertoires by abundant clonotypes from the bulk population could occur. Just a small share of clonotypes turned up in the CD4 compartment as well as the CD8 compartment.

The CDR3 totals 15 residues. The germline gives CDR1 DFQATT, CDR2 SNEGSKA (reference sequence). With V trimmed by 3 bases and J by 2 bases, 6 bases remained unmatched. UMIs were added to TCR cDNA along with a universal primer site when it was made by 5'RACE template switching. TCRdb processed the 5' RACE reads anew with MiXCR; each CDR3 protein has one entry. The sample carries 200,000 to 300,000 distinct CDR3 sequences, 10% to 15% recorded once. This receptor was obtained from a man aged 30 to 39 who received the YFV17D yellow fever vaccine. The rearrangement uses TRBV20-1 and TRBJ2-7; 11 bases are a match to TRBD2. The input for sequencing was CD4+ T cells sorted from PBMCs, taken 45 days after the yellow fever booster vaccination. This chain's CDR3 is CSAREELAGAYEQYF. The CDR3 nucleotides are TGCAGTGCTAGGGAGGAACTAGCGGGGGCCTACGAGCAGTACTTC.